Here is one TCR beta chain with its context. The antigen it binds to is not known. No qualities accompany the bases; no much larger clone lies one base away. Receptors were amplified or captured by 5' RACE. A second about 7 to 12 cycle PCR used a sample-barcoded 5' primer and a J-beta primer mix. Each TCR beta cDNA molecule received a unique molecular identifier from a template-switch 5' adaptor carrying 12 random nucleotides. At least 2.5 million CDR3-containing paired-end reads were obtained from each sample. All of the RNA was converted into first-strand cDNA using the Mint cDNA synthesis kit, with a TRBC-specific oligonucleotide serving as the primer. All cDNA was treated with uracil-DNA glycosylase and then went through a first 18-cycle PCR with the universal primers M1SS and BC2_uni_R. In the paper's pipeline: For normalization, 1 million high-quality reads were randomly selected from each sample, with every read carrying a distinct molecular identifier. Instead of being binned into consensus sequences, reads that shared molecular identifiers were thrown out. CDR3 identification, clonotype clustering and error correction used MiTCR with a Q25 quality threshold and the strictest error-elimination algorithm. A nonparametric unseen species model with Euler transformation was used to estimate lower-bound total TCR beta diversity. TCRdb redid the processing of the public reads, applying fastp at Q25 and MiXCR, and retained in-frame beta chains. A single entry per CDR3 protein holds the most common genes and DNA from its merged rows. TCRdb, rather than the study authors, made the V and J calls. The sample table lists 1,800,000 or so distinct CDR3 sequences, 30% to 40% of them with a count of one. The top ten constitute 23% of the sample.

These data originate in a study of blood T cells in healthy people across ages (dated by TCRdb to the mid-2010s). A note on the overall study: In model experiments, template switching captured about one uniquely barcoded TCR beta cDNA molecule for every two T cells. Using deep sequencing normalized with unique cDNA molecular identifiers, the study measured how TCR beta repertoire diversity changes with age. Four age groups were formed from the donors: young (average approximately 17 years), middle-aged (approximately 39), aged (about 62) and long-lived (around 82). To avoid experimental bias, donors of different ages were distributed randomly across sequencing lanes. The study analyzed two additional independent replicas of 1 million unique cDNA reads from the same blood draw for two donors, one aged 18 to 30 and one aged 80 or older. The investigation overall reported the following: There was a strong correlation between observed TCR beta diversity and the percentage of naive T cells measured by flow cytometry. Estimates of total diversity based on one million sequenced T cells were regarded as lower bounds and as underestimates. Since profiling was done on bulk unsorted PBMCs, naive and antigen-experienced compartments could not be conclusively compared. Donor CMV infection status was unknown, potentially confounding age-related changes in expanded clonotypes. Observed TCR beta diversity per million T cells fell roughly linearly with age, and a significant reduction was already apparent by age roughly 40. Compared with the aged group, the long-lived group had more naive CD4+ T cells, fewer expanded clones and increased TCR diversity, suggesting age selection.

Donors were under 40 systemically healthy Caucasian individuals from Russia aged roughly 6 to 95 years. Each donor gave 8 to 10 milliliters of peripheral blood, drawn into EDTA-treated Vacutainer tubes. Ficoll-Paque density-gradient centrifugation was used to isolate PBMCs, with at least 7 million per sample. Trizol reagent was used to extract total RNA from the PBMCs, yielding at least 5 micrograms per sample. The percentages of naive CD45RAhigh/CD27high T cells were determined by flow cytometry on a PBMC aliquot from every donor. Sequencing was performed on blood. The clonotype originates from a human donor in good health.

The DNA sequence follows: TGTGCCAGCATCCCTAGCCCAGGGGGCATTAGCTACACCTTC. Translated, it reads CASIPSPGGISYTF. Rearrangement joined TRBV2 to TRBJ1-2; TRBD1 aligns with 8 central bases. The CDR3 holds 14 amino acids from the cysteine to the phenylalanine. The retained sequence is limited to the CDR3, 42 bases, with the frame set at the first base. Via the germline V gene, CDR1 is SNHLY and CDR2 FYNNEI. For this chain, trimming is 7 bases at the V end and 9 bases at the J end, and the number of junction bases without a gene match is 13. With all but the CDR3 taken from the reference TRBV2 and TRBJ1-2 genes, the full variable domain is: EPEVTQTPSHQVTQMGQEVILRCVPISNHLYFYWYRQILGQKVEFLVSFYNNEISEKSEIFDDQFSVERPDGSNFTLKIRSTKLEDSAMYFCASIPSPGGISYTFGSGTRLTVV.